The rows below give T cell receptor beta chains drawn from one sample of a study of blood T cell repertoires in COVID-19. Some clones are missing from TCRdb's copy, which holds only in-frame ones; the method was immunoSEQ multiplex PCR. The repertoire holds under 300,000 clones, with roughly 86% as singletons. Sequences were obtained from peripheral blood. The receptors shown here come from a woman in her seventies with active or convalescent COVID-19. CDR3s include the opening cysteine and the closing phenylalanine or tryptophan. Fields, in order: J gene, D gene, clone size, V gene, CDR3 protein, CDR3 DNA. The D gene is left open where the match is weak. The listing skips clone size in some rows; elsewhere it reads once, few, many or a size class.

J: TRBJ2-3
D: -
size: -
V: TRBV7-9
CDR3: CASSVFGGFADTQYF
DNA: TGTGCCAGCAGCGTGTTTGGGGGGTTTGCAGATACGCAGTATTTT

J: TRBJ2-5
D: TRBD2
size: few
V: TRBV29-1
CDR3: CSVEDRASGQLETQYF
DNA: TGCAGCGTTGAAGACCGGGCTAGCGGGCAATTAGAGACCCAGTACTTC

J: TRBJ1-5
D: TRBD1
size: -
V: TRBV7-2
CDR3: CASNQQGTIQPQHF
DNA: TGTGCCAGCAACCAACAGGGGACAATACAGCCCCAGCATTTT

J: TRBJ1-2
D: TRBD1
size: -
V: TRBV18
CDR3: CASSPPDRGFGYTF
DNA: TGTGCCAGCTCACCACCGGACAGGGGGTTTGGCTACACCTTC

J: TRBJ2-3
D: -
size: -
V: TRBV12-5
CDR3: CASGLGLLDTQYF
DNA: TGTGCTAGTGGTTTGGGACTCCTTGATACGCAGTATTTT

J: TRBJ1-1
D: -
size: -
V: TRBV7-2
CDR3: CASSSRVGNTEAFF
DNA: TGTGCCAGCAGTAGCAGGGTGGGGAACACTGAAGCTTTCTTT

J: TRBJ2-2
D: TRBD1
size: -
V: TRBV19
CDR3: CASQIGTGNTGELFF
DNA: TGTGCCAGTCAGATCGGGACAGGGAACACCGGGGAGCTGTTTTTT

J: TRBJ1-1
D: -
size: -
V: TRBV20-1
CDR3: CSARVNTEAFF
DNA: TGCAGTGCCAGGGTGAACACTGAAGCTTTCTTT

J: TRBJ1-2
D: TRBD1
size: few
V: TRBV9
CDR3: CASSRSGTDYGYTF
DNA: TGTGCCAGCAGTCGCTCCGGGACAGACTATGGCTACACCTTC

J: TRBJ1-2
D: -
size: -
V: TRBV7-2
CDR3: CASSLSRDLPGDGYTF
DNA: TGTGCCAGCAGCTTAAGTCGAGACCTGCCGGGTGATGGCTACACCTTC

J: TRBJ2-4
D: -
size: once
V: TRBV5-6
CDR3: CASSLVGGAKAKNIQYF
DNA: TGTGCCAGCAGCCTAGTCGGCGGAGCTAAAGCCAAAAACATTCAGTACTTC

J: TRBJ1-1
D: -
size: -
V: TRBV7-9
CDR3: CASSPRDNPDTEAFF
DNA: TGTGCCAGCAGCCCCAGGGACAATCCAGACACTGAAGCTTTCTTT

J: TRBJ1-1
D: TRBD1
size: few
V: TRBV12-3/TRBV12-4
CDR3: CASSDRDREAFF
DNA: TGTGCCAGCAGTGACAGGGACAGAGAAGCTTTCTTT

J: TRBJ1-2
D: TRBD1
size: -
V: TRBV18
CDR3: CASSLTGPPINFYGYTF
DNA: TGTGCCAGCTCACTGACAGGGCCGCCTATCAATTTCTATGGCTACACCTTC

J: TRBJ1-6
D: -
size: -
V: TRBV2
CDR3: CASSTLSPSSPLHF
DNA: TGTGCCAGTTCGACACTCAGCCCCTCTTCACCCCTCCACTTT

J: TRBJ2-7
D: TRBD2
size: -
V: TRBV19
CDR3: CASSMGIAGGYEQYF
DNA: TGTGCCAGTAGTATGGGAATAGCGGGGGGCTACGAGCAGTACTTC

J: TRBJ1-1
D: -
size: once
V: TRBV7-6
CDR3: CASSLPQLQGKRVNTEAFF
DNA: TGTGCCAGCAGCTTACCTCAGCTGCAGGGAAAACGGGTGAACACTGAAGCTTTCTTT

J: TRBJ2-3
D: -
size: -
V: TRBV7-9
CDR3: CASSPRTRSTDTQYF
DNA: TGTGCCAGCAGCCCCAGAACCAGAAGCACAGATACGCAGTATTTT

J: TRBJ1-2
D: -
size: -
V: TRBV6-1
CDR3: CASSDTPLNYGYTF
DNA: TGTGCCAGCAGTGACACTCCACTAAACTATGGCTACACCTTC

J: TRBJ1-1
D: -
size: -
V: TRBV7-9
CDR3: CASSRGAEAFF
DNA: TGTGCCAGCAGCCGGGGGGCTGAAGCTTTCTTT

J: TRBJ1-5
D: -
size: -
V: TRBV7-9
CDR3: CASSQVDQPQHF
DNA: TGTGCCAGCAGCCAGGTAGATCAGCCCCAGCATTTT

J: TRBJ1-1
D: -
size: -
V: TRBV1
CDR3: CTSSHKGTGLYTEAFF
DNA: TGCACCAGCAGTCATAAGGGGACAGGGCTGTACACTGAAGCTTTCTTT

J: TRBJ1-1
D: TRBD1
size: -
V: TRBV27
CDR3: CASSLNRGRTEAFF
DNA: TGTGCCAGCAGTTTGAACAGGGGGCGGACTGAAGCTTTCTTT

J: TRBJ1-2
D: TRBD1
size: -
V: TRBV29-1
CDR3: CSAGGQVYGYTF
DNA: TGCAGCGCGGGAGGACAGGTCTATGGCTACACCTTC

J: TRBJ1-2
D: -
size: once
V: TRBV24-1
CDR3: CATSDPGTPAFYGYTF
DNA: TGTGCCACCAGTGATCCCGGGACACCAGCTTTCTATGGCTACACCTTC

J: TRBJ2-7
D: TRBD1
size: -
V: TRBV5-1
CDR3: CASGTETEQYF
DNA: TGCGCCAGCGGGACAGAGACCGAGCAGTACTTC

J: TRBJ2-1
D: TRBD1
size: -
V: TRBV19
CDR3: CASSSYRGRSYNEQFF
DNA: TGTGCCAGTAGTTCATACAGGGGACGCTCATACAATGAGCAGTTCTTC

J: TRBJ2-1
D: -
size: -
V: TRBV4-1
CDR3: CASSQSGQTYNEQFF
DNA: TGCGCCAGCAGCCAAAGTGGTCAGACTTACAATGAGCAGTTCTTC

J: TRBJ1-5
D: -
size: once
V: TRBV6-5
CDR3: CAIRGGVNQPQHF
DNA: TGTGCCATTAGGGGAGGGGTAAATCAGCCCCAGCATTTT

J: TRBJ1-2
D: TRBD1
size: few
V: TRBV24-1
CDR3: CATSDWTGKDGYTF
DNA: TGTGCCACCAGTGATTGGACAGGGAAGGATGGCTACACCTTC

J: TRBJ1-1
D: TRBD1
size: -
V: TRBV6-5
CDR3: CASSIIRDREAFF
DNA: TGTGCCAGCAGCATTATCCGGGACAGGGAAGCTTTCTTT

J: TRBJ2-3
D: TRBD2
size: -
V: TRBV4-1
CDR3: CASSHPSRSGDTQYF
DNA: TGCGCCAGCAGCCACCCGAGCCGTAGCGGGGATACGCAGTATTTT

J: TRBJ1-1
D: -
size: -
V: TRBV6-5
CDR3: CASSPSGGEAFF
DNA: TGTGCCAGCAGTCCCTCGGGGGGTGAAGCTTTCTTT

J: TRBJ2-1
D: -
size: -
V: TRBV25-1
CDR3: CASSQTGRIAVGEQFF
DNA: TGTGCCAGCAGTCAAACGGGAAGGATTGCGGTTGGTGAGCAGTTCTTC

J: TRBJ2-2
D: -
size: -
V: TRBV18
CDR3: CASSPPEARQLFF
DNA: TGTGCCAGCTCACCCCCAGAAGCCAGGCAGCTGTTTTTT

J: TRBJ2-2
D: -
size: once
V: TRBV11-2
CDR3: CASRAGLVGELFF
DNA: TGTGCCAGCAGGGCAGGGTTAGTCGGGGAGCTGTTTTTT

J: TRBJ2-1
D: -
size: -
V: TRBV7-8
CDR3: CASSLTSNEQFF
DNA: TGTGCCAGCAGCTTGACAAGTAATGAGCAGTTCTTC

J: TRBJ1-1
D: TRBD1
size: -
V: TRBV5-1
CDR3: CASRNQGAGEAFF
DNA: TGCGCCAGCAGGAATCAGGGGGCTGGTGAAGCTTTCTTT

J: TRBJ1-5
D: -
size: -
V: TRBV5-1
CDR3: CASSLEADQPQHF
DNA: TGCGCCAGCAGCTTGGAAGCGGATCAGCCCCAGCATTTT

J: TRBJ2-7
D: -
size: -
V: TRBV10-1
CDR3: CASSESSREQYF
DNA: TGCGCCAGCAGTGAGAGTTCCAGAGAGCAGTACTTC

J: TRBJ1-2
D: -
size: -
V: TRBV28
CDR3: CASSSGGTSPGYTF
DNA: TGTGCCAGCAGCTCCGGGGGAACCTCCCCTGGCTACACCTTC

J: TRBJ1-2
D: -
size: -
V: TRBV2
CDR3: CASSERQDYGYTF
DNA: TGTGCCAGCAGTGAGAGGCAAGACTATGGCTACACCTTC

J: TRBJ1-1
D: -
size: -
V: TRBV10-2
CDR3: CASSEQQGTEAFF
DNA: TGCGCCAGCAGTGAGCAGCAGGGAACTGAAGCTTTCTTT

J: TRBJ2-3
D: TRBD1
size: -
V: TRBV27
CDR3: CASSLTPDRGLDTQYF
DNA: TGTGCCAGCAGTTTAACCCCGGACAGGGGTTTGGATACGCAGTATTTT

J: TRBJ2-2
D: TRBD2
size: -
V: TRBV7-9
CDR3: CASSRPGLAGGRDTGELFF
DNA: TGTGCCAGCAGCCGACCGGGACTAGCGGGGGGGCGTGACACCGGGGAGCTGTTTTTT

J: TRBJ1-4
D: -
size: -
V: TRBV11-2
CDR3: CASSSWYGGRDEKLFF
DNA: TGTGCCAGCAGCTCCTGGTACGGGGGGCGGGATGAAAAACTGTTTTTT

J: TRBJ1-1
D: -
size: -
V: TRBV19
CDR3: CASRLDDAVAEAFF
DNA: TGTGCCAGTAGACTCGACGACGCGGTCGCTGAAGCTTTCTTT

J: TRBJ1-1
D: TRBD1
size: -
V: TRBV7-9
CDR3: CASSKGQGANTEAFF
DNA: TGTGCCAGCAGCAAGGGACAGGGGGCTAACACTGAAGCTTTCTTT

J: TRBJ1-1
D: -
size: -
V: TRBV11-2
CDR3: CASSRPGSTEAFF
DNA: TGTGCCAGCAGCCGGCCTGGGAGCACTGAAGCTTTCTTT

J: TRBJ1-1
D: -
size: -
V: TRBV27
CDR3: CASSLQGGSKEAFF
DNA: TGTGCCAGCAGTTTACAGGGTGGAAGCAAAGAAGCTTTCTTT

J: TRBJ2-1
D: TRBD1
size: -
V: TRBV11-2
CDR3: CASSGWDRGISEQFF
DNA: TGTGCCAGCAGCGGCTGGGACAGGGGCATCAGTGAGCAGTTCTTC

J: TRBJ1-1
D: -
size: -
V: TRBV9
CDR3: CASSGNMNTEAFF
DNA: TGTGCCAGCAGCGGTAACATGAACACTGAAGCTTTCTTT

J: TRBJ1-4
D: -
size: once
V: TRBV7-8
CDR3: CASSAQGFNEKLFF
DNA: TGTGCCAGCAGCGCGCAGGGGTTTAATGAAAAACTGTTTTTT